This T cell receptor (beta chain) derives from a study of T cells expressing NK-cell markers (dated by TCRdb to 2019 to 2021). Study-level background: Three sorted T-cell subsets (CD3+CD56+NKG2C+, CD3+CD56+NKG2C- and CD3+CD56-NKG2C+) from fewer than 10 donors had their TCR beta-chain repertoires profiled. Libraries were sequenced as 2 x 150 bp reads on Illumina HiSeq 2000/2500, MiSeq or NextSeq. Randomly selected healthy volunteers, three men and five women, were used as the eight sequenced donors. Among the eight sequenced donors, seven were HCMV-seropositive and one was HCMV-seronegative.

The study at large found these results: It remained unclear whether the expanded NKG2C-expressing T cell clones were specific for HCMV antigens. Those dominant clonotypes were again the most abundant among CD3+CD56-NKG2C+ cells in a handful of donors, at 28.3-60.1%. In several donors, the dominant CD3+CD56+NKG2C+ clonotypes ranked among the top 10 CD8+ clonotypes, making up roughly 1.0-7.5% of CD8+ T cells.

HCMV-specific IgG was detected in serum with a commercial ELISA kit to determine HCMV serostatus. Ficoll density gradient centrifugation was used to isolate peripheral blood mononuclear cells from blood. About this clonotype itself: What antigen it recognizes has not been identified.

TCRdb lists the instrument as Illumina HiSeq 2000. The TCR beta cDNA libraries were made using 5'RACE template switching, a step that added both a universal primer site and unique molecular identifiers. cDNA synthesis was primed from the TCR beta constant segment, followed by two successive PCR amplification steps. The study's processing was this. MIGEC was used to demultiplex reads and group the reads by UMI, and MiTCR was used to assemble and quantify clonotypes. To exclude erroneous sequences, only TCR cDNA sequences supported by at least two reads were retained. Downstream repertoire analysis used the tcR package, and clonotypes were matched across fractions by CDR3 nucleotide sequence plus V segment. VDJmatch was used to annotate antigen specificity against VDJdb, with one amino acid substitution in CDR3 permitted. TCRdb reprocessed the reads and assigns one entry to each CDR3 protein sequence, leaving out DNA. These V and J calls derive from TCRdb rather than the authors' analysis. The table for this sample shows roughly 350,000 distinct CDR3 sequences. The ten largest make up over 4% of the sample.

The germline V gene (reference sequence) specifies LGHDT as CDR1 and YNNKEL as CDR2. From cysteine to phenylalanine, the CDR3 is 12 amino acids long. This entry has no DNA. Sequencing was carried out using blood T cells: a sorted CD56 or NKG2C T cell subset, CD4+ or CD8+ T cells, or bulk PBMC T cells (not recorded which). The rearranged chain carries TRBV3-1 and TRBJ2-7; the TCRdb call, TRBD1, lacks DNA for checking. The origin of this receptor is a man between 18 and 69 years old in good health. CDR3 reads: CASGRGPWEQYF.